This TCR beta chain was recorded in a study of blood T cell repertoires in COVID-19. For the study at large: Some COVID-19 samples were acute and others convalescent; all came from the United States, Italy and Spain. The cDNA or gDNA used as material had been derived from T cells, B-cell-depleted T cells, or PBMCs.

The authors' processing: Estimates of nucleated cell counts were drawn from the amplification of reference gene primers. Sequenced by immunoSEQ multiplex PCR; TCRdb stores in-frame clones only, minus some. The V and J calls and clone size were taken over from that table, and D and trimming were inferred from the DNA. The data contain some 90,000 clones, over 80% of them singletons. Trimming at V came to 6 bases and at J to 4 bases, leaving 7 bases not matched to a gene. The CDR3 is made up of 16 amino acids. Germline V CDR1 and CDR2: MNHEY, SMNVEV (reference sequence). The sequencing input was peripheral blood. The gene calls are TRBV27 and TRBJ2-5, with TRBD2 matching 14 bases. The sequence was obtained from a woman aged 45 to 65 in a cohort sampled during active COVID-19. CDR3: CASSRLGTSGRETQYF. The CDR3 coding sequence is TGTGCCAGCAGCCGTCTCGGGACTAGCGGGAGAGAGACCCAGTACTTC.